Listed below are T cell receptor beta chains from one sample, sequenced in a study of T cells in tuberculosis. TCRdb keeps only in-frame clones here, not all; method: immunoSEQ multiplex PCR. There are about 25,000 clones in the sample; about 92% occur only once, and roughly a sixth lies in the top ten. Sequenced input: PBMCs. These receptors were collected from a donor between 10 and 35 years old with latent tuberculosis or without tuberculosis infection. Some clones in this sample may be carry-over from other donors' samples. Each CDR3 is given with its conserved first and last residue. The D gene is left open where the match is weak. Only some rows state a clone size, as once, few, many or a class for expanded clones.

>TRBD1|NA|TRBJ1-3|TRBV18
TGTGCCAGCTCACCAGACAGGGTTGTCTCTGGAAACACCATATATTTT
CASSPDRVVSGNTIYF
>TRBD1|NA|TRBJ2-2|TRBV27
TGTGCCAGCAGTTTTGGACAGGGGGCCGGGGAGCTGTTTTTT
CASSFGQGAGELFF
>TRBD1|NA|TRBJ2-5|TRBV25-1
TGTGCCAGCAGTGAATCCGAGGACAGGTCCCCCGAGACCCAGTACTTC
CASSESEDRSPETQYF
>TRBD1|NA|TRBJ1-5|TRBV7-2
TGTGCCAGCAGCTTAGAGGGACAGAACAATCAGCCCCAGCATTTT
CASSLEGQNNQPQHF
>TRBD2|NA|TRBJ2-7|TRBV19
TGTGCCAGTAGTATCCGAGCTAGCGGAAACTACTACGAGCAGTACTTC
CASSIRASGNYYEQYF
>TRBD1|NA|TRBJ2-3|TRBV30
TGTGCCTGGAGTGTCGTCCGGGACAGGGATGGCACAGATACGCAGTATTTT
CAWSVVRDRDGTDTQYF
>NA|NA|TRBJ2-5|TRBV15
TGTGCCACCAGCAGAGTGTCGACTCTTGAAGAGACCCAGTACTTC
CATSRVSTLEETQYF
>NA|NA|TRBJ1-1|TRBV11-2
TGTGCCAGCAGCTTAGATGAGTCGCCGGGGGGAGCTTTCTTT
CASSLDESPGGAFF
>NA|NA|TRBJ1-2|TRBV29-1
TGCAGCGTTGCGTTGACAGAACGTGGCTACACCTTC
CSVALTERGYTF
>NA|NA|TRBJ1-2|TRBV30
TGTGCCTGGAGGGGGCCCCCCCGCAGGGGCGGGTATGGCTACACCTTC
CAWRGPPRRGGYGYTF
>TRBD1|few|TRBJ2-7|TRBV7-9
TGTGCCAGCAGGCCAGACAGGGCCCTGGGGGAGCAGTACTTC
CASRPDRALGEQYF
>NA|NA|TRBJ2-3|TRBV11-2
TGTGCCAGCAGCTTAGATCTTGGCTCTGGCACAGATACGCAGTATTTT
CASSLDLGSGTDTQYF
>TRBD2|once|TRBJ2-7|TRBV7-2
TGTGCCAGCAGCTTTAGCGGGAATACCTACGAGCAGTACTTC
CASSFSGNTYEQYF
>NA|NA|TRBJ2-5|TRBV30
TGTGCCTGGCAACAGTTTCTCCAAGAGACCCAGTACTTC
CAWQQFLQETQYF
>TRBD2|NA|TRBJ2-7|TRBV7-2
TGTGCCAGCAGCTTAAGGTGGCCAGCGGGGGCCTACGAGCAGTACTTC
CASSLRWPAGAYEQYF
>NA|NA|TRBJ2-7|TRBV2
TGTGCCAGCATGAGGGTGGGTTCCTACGAGCAGTACTTC
CASMRVGSYEQYF
>TRBD1|once|TRBJ1-2|TRBV5-6
TGTGCCAGCAGCCCGGGGACAGTCTATGGCTACACCTTC
CASSPGTVYGYTF
>TRBD1|NA|TRBJ2-1|TRBV11-3
TGTGCCAGCAGCTTTAGCAGGGGACAGGATGGGGATGAGCAGTTCTTC
CASSFSRGQDGDEQFF
>NA|NA|TRBJ2-2|TRBV7-3
TGTGCCAGCAGCGTATATCAGGGGAACGGGGAGCTGTTTTTT
CASSVYQGNGELFF
>NA|NA|TRBJ2-4|TRBV10-3
TGTGCCATCAGTGAGAAAGGGGCTGCCAAAAACATTCAGTACTTC
CAISEKGAAKNIQYF
>NA|NA|TRBJ2-7|TRBV27
TGTGCCAGCAGCTTAAGGGGGGGGCCCGGATACGAGCAGTACTTC
CASSLRGGPGYEQYF
>NA|NA|TRBJ1-1|TRBV11-3
TGTGCCAGCAGCTTAGGGCCGGGGACTGAAGCTTTCTTT
CASSLGPGTEAFF
>TRBD1|once|TRBJ1-6|TRBV2
TGTGCCAGCAAAGACAGGGGTGGTATGCTAAACTATAATTCACCCCTCCACTTT
CASKDRGGMLNYNSPLHF
>NA|NA|TRBJ2-2|TRBV6-6
TGTGCCAGCAGTTACCCCGCGGGGACCAACACCGGGGAGCTGTTTTTT
CASSYPAGTNTGELFF
>NA|NA|TRBJ1-1|TRBV19
TGTGCCAGTAGTATATCCCCAGGGATGAACACTGAAGCTTTCTTT
CASSISPGMNTEAFF
>NA|few|TRBJ2-5|TRBV5-1
TGCGCCAGCAGCTTGTCTGGGGGCTGGTCTCAAGAGACCCAGTACTTC
CASSLSGGWSQETQYF
>TRBD2|NA|TRBJ2-3|TRBV5-6
TGTGCCAGCAGCACACTGATGGGGGGGGATACGCAGTATTTT
CASSTLMGGDTQYF
>NA|NA|TRBJ2-1|TRBV7-9
TGTGCCAGCAGCTTGCCTAGTTGGGACAATGAGCAGTTCTTC
CASSLPSWDNEQFF
>TRBD1|NA|TRBJ1-3|TRBV10-3
TGTGCCATCAGTGGGACAGGGGGATTCACCATATATTTT
CAISGTGGFTIYF
>NA|NA|TRBJ1-4|TRBV27
TGTGCCAGCAGTGCGGCCCGGACGCCCAGGGGAGAAAAACTGTTTTTT
CASSAARTPRGEKLFF
>TRBD1|NA|TRBJ1-5|TRBV5-8
TGTGCCAGCAGCCACGGGACAGCAAATAATCAGCCCCAGCATTTT
CASSHGTANNQPQHF
>NA|NA|TRBJ2-1|TRBV7-2
TGTGCCAGCAGCTTCAAGGGGCATGAGCAGTTCTTC
CASSFKGHEQFF
>NA|NA|TRBJ2-7|TRBV11-3
TGTGCCAGCAGCTTGTACGGCCCTCCTAGCAACGAGCAGTACTTC
CASSLYGPPSNEQYF
>NA|NA|TRBJ1-5|TRBV19
TGTGCCAGTAGTGACGGGATTTCCTATAGCAATCAGCCCCAGCATTTT
CASSDGISYSNQPQHF
>NA|once|TRBJ1-1|TRBV19
TGTGCCAGCGAAAGGACAGAGAACACTGAAGCTTTCTTT
CASERTENTEAFF
>NA|NA|TRBJ2-7|TRBV2
TGTGCCAGCACAGAGGAATGGATCTACGAGCAGTACTTC
CASTEEWIYEQYF
>NA|NA|TRBJ1-2|TRBV21-1
TGTGCCAGCAGCAACAGTCGGCGGATGGCAGGGAGGAATGGCTACACCTTC
CASSNSRRMAGRNGYTF
>TRBD2|NA|TRBJ2-2|TRBV25-1
TGTGCCAGCAGTCCACTAGCGGGAGACAAAACGAACACCGGGGAGCTGTTTTTT
CASSPLAGDKTNTGELFF
>NA|NA|TRBJ1-2|TRBV6-5
TGTGCCAGCAGTTATTTAAGGACTGGAGGAGGGTATGGCTACACCTTC
CASSYLRTGGGYGYTF
>NA|NA|TRBJ2-3|TRBV5-1
TGCGCCAGCGGGATAGCAGGGACAGATACGCAGTATTTT
CASGIAGTDTQYF
>NA|NA|TRBJ2-2|TRBV6-5
TGTGCCAGCAGTTACTCGAGGGGGGGGGAGCTGTTTTTT
CASSYSRGGELFF
>NA|once|TRBJ2-4|TRBV7-2
TGTGCCAGCAGCTTATTTCGACAGCCCGAGCATTTTCAGTACTTC
CASSLFRQPEHFQYF
>NA|NA|TRBJ2-2|TRBV9
TGTGCCAGCAGCCGGGACTTAGACACCGGGGAGCTGTTTTTT
CASSRDLDTGELFF
>NA|few|TRBJ1-5|TRBV27
TGTGCCAGCAGTTTATCACCCCCGGGAAGTCTAGACAATCAGCCCCAGCATTTT
CASSLSPPGSLDNQPQHF
>TRBD2|NA|TRBJ2-2|TRBV6-1
TGTGCCAGCAGTGAAGCTAAAGGACTAGCGGGTTACACCGGGGAGCTGTTTTTT
CASSEAKGLAGYTGELFF